The 21 T cell receptor beta chains below were found in one sample sequenced in a study of CD8 T cells in ankylosing spondylitis. Overall study results and limits: Seemingly characteristic of ankylosing spondylitis blood was a TCR beta motif consisting of several highly homologous variants.

TCRdb fed the 5' RACE reads into MiXCR, producing one record per CDR3 protein. The data contain more than 650,000 distinct CDR3 sequences, 12% of them singletons. Their recognized antigens are unknown. The sample was blood, either unsorted or a sorted T cell fraction (not recorded which). Source of these receptors: a male donor with ankylosing spondylitis.

This clonotype was seen repeatedly, ten times or more. This chain joins TRBV20-1 and TRBJ2-1, with TRBD2 identical over 8 bases. CDR1 and CDR2 (germline): DFQATT, SNEGSKA (reference sequence). The CDR3 spans 14 residues. V was clipped by 5 bases and J by 4 bases; unmatched bases: 7. In DNA, the CDR3 is TGCAGTGCTTCCGGGAGGGCCTCGTACAATGAGCAGTTCTTC. This gives the protein CSASGRASYNEQFF.

The chain employs TRBV5-4 and TRBJ2-5, with 10 bases fitting TRBD2. Trimming cost V 4 bases and J 5 bases; bases outside gene matches: 5. The length of the CDR3 is 14 residues. CDR1 is SGHNT, CDR2 YYREEE, per germline (reference sequence). This chain's CDR3 is CASSLTGLAETQYF. The CDR3 DNA reads TGTGCCAGCAGCCTTACGGGACTAGCGGAGACCCAGTACTTC.

The chain is built from TRBV5-6 and TRBJ2-3; D perhaps matches TRBD1 (6 bases). The CDR3 consists of 14 residues. CDR1 is SGHDT, CDR2 YYEEEE, per germline. V gave up 4 bases and J gave up 1 base, with 10 bases separating them. The CDR3 here is CASSRDIGTDTQYF. The CDR3 bases are TGTGCCAGCAGCCGGGACATCGGCACAGATACGCAGTATTTT.

This clonotype was recorded a few times. The gene calls are TRBV9 and TRBJ1-1; D call uncertain. This CDR3 comprises 16 residues. Germline values: CDR1 SGDLS, CDR2 YYNGEE. Trimming cost V 4 bases and J 4 bases, with 20 bases left between them. CDR3 DNA sequence: TGTGCCAGCAGCACTTCTGGGCCCTTTGGGAGCACTGAAGCTTTCTTT. Amino acid sequence: CASSTSGPFGSTEAFF.

The chain couples TRBV7-2 to TRBJ2-2; TRBD2 aligns across 11 bases. CDR1 and CDR2 (germline): SGHTA, FQGNSA. J was trimmed by 9 bases and V by 8 bases; bases with no gene match: 14. The length of the CDR3 is 16 residues. Here the CDR3 reads CASGRLAGTSRRELFF. The CDR3 nucleotides read TGTGCCAGCGGACGACTAGCGGGGACCTCCAGGCGGGAGCTGTTTTTT.

The sample holds a few counts of this clonotype. The CDR3 DNA reads as TGTGCCAGCAGTTACGGGGCAGACGAAGAGACCCAGTACTTC. As protein: CASSYGADEETQYF. This chain links TRBV6-5 with TRBJ2-5; a weak D match, TRBD1 (5 bases). Germline lookup yields CDR1 MNHEY and CDR2 SVGAGI. This CDR3 comprises 14 residues. Trimming shortened V by 2 bases and J by 3 bases, and 10 bases separated the two germline ends.

This clonotype was found a few times. The rearrangement links TRBV5-1 to TRBJ1-3; TRBD1 matches 9 bases. CDR1 SGHRS and CDR2 YFSETQ come from the germline V gene. The CDR3 is 14 residues long. Trimming cost V 3 bases and J 5 bases; bases outside gene matches: 3. As DNA, the CDR3 is TGCGCCAGCAGCTGGGGACAGGGTCGAAACACCATATATTTT. Protein product: CASSWGQGRNTIYF.

This clonotype was found many times. The genes are TRBV4-2 and TRBJ2-7, with a weak D call TRBD2 (5 bases). The length of the CDR3 is 15 residues. CDR1 is LGHNA and CDR2 is YNFKEQ in the germline V gene. Between the trimmed V and J ends, which lost 0 bases and 7 bases, there was a span of 16 bases. The CDR3: CASSQEKLSDYEQYF. The CDR3 DNA sequence: TGTGCCAGCAGCCAAGAGAAGTTGTCAGACTATGAGCAGTACTTC.

This clonotype came up many times. DNA of the CDR3: TGTGCCAGCAGCCAAGAAATAGCGTGGGCCCAAGAGACCCAGTACTTC. Translating it yields CASSQEIAWAQETQYF. This rearrangement joins TRBV4-2 to TRBJ2-5; tentative D call: TRBD2 (5 bases). The CDR3 is made up of 16 amino acids. Germline lookup yields CDR1 LGHNA and CDR2 YNFKEQ. Trimming took 0 bases from V and 1 from J, leaving 12 bases between them.

J is TRBJ1-2 and V is TRBV20-1, with a possible D match to TRBD1 (6 bases). Trimming left V 6 bases short and J 2 bases short, with 13 bases between. The CDR3 is 13 residues long. Germline V lookup: CDR1 DFQATT, CDR2 SNEGSKA (reference sequence). The CDR3 DNA follows: TGCAGTGCCACCGGACAGCCCAACTATGGCTACACCTTC. Its protein is CSATGQPNYGYTF.

This clonotype showed up just a few times. CDR3 DNA: TGTGCCAGCCTTGGTGGGAGCGGCACCCCCATCAAGCCCCAGCATTTT. It translates to CASLGGSGTPIKPQHF. The V call is TRBV12-3 or TRBV12-4, the J call TRBJ1-5, with no clear D. The CDR3 is 16 amino acids. Deletions cut 8 bases from V and 8 bases from J, with 25 bases between.

The rearrangement uses TRBV6-1 and TRBJ2-3; the D gene is possibly TRBD2 (5 bases). The V gene's germline CDR1 is MNHNS and CDR2 SASEGT. Trimming shortened V by 6 bases and J by 5 bases, and 12 bases separated the two germline ends. This CDR3 region has 13 residues. Here the CDR3 reads CASSGVRVDTQYF. The DNA for the CDR3 is TGTGCCAGCAGCGGAGTGAGGGTAGATACGCAGTATTTT.

V usage is TRBV20-1 and J usage is TRBJ2-7; D is perhaps TRBD1 or TRBD2 (5 bases each). Germline assignment: CDR1 DFQATT and CDR2 SNEGSKA (reference sequence). V was trimmed by 3 bases and J by 1 base, leaving 10 bases between them. The CDR3 extends over 13 amino acids. Written as DNA, the CDR3 is TGCAGTGCTAGGAGGGGACCTTCCTACGAGCAGTACTTC. It specifies CSARRGPSYEQYF.

The J gene is TRBJ2-2, the V gene TRBV12-3 or TRBV12-4; D is unclear. The CDR3 sequence is 15 residues long. V gave up 8 bases and J gave up 0 bases, with 13 bases separating them. The DNA for the CDR3 is TGTGCCAGCCGTAGCCAGACGACGAACACCGGGGAGCTGTTTTTT. It translates to CASRSQTTNTGELFF.

This clonotype was found a few times. This sequence may be a read error, since a much larger clone differs from it by one base. This rearrangement joins TRBV20-1 to TRBJ2-3; D may match TRBD1 or TRBD2 (5 bases each). CDR3 length equals 12 residues. Per the germline V gene, CDR1 is DFQATT and CDR2 is SNEGSKA (reference sequence). Trimming cost V 5 bases and J 2 bases, with 8 bases left between them. The CDR3 spells CSAGGFTDTQYF. In nucleotides, the CDR3 is TGCAGTGCTGGGGGATTCACAGATACGCAGTATTTT.

This clonotype was recorded a few times. CDR3 sequence: CASRVRRIGEQFF. The CDR3 nucleotides are TGTGCCAGCAGGGTTAGGCGGATAGGTGAGCAGTTCTTC. The V gene is TRBV12-3 or TRBV12-4, the J gene TRBJ2-1; the D is unclear. This CDR3 region has 13 residues. Between the trimmed V and J ends, which lost 6 bases and 9 bases, there was a span of 15 bases.

This chain connects TRBV7-3 to TRBJ2-7; TRBD2 matches 13 bases. Per germline, CDR1 SGHTA and CDR2 FQGTGA. This CDR3 spans 16 amino acids. The V and J ends lost 4 bases and 1 base, in that order; junction bases with no gene match: 4. This CDR3 is CASSSQGLAGSYEQYF. The CDR3 bases are TGTGCCAGCAGCTCTCAGGGACTAGCGGGGTCCTACGAGCAGTACTTC.

This clonotype was seen a few times. This chain connects TRBV5-6 to TRBJ2-3; perhaps TRBD1 as D (5 bases). This CDR3 is built from 17 residues. Trimming took 5 bases from V and 6 from J, leaving 25 bases between them. CDR1 is SGHDT, CDR2 YYEEEE, per germline. DNA for the CDR3: TGTGCCAGCAGTCGGCATTTTTGGCCGACAGAGGTGGATACGCAGTATTTT. This gives the protein CASSRHFWPTEVDTQYF.

This clonotype turned up a few times. The rearrangement links TRBV5-1 to TRBJ2-2, with TRBD1 matching 9 bases. CDR3 length: 15 amino acids. Germline CDR1 is SGHRS and CDR2 is YFSETQ. V dropped 5 bases and J dropped 4; count of bases not matched to a gene: 6. The CDR3 DNA reads as TGCGCCAGCAGTCGGGACAGGGTGGCCACCGGGGAGCTGTTTTTT. Its translation: CASSRDRVATGELFF. The entire variable domain, with the rest obtained from reference TRBV5-1 and TRBJ2-2, is as follows: KAGVTQTPRYLIKTRGQQVTLSCSPISGHRSVSWYQQTPGQGLQFLFEYFSETQRNKGNFPGRFSGRQFSNSRSEMNVSTLELGDSALYLCASSRDRVATGELFFGEGSRLTVL.

This chain links TRBV20-1 with TRBJ2-3; no firm D call. The CDR3 runs to 12 residues. Trimming stripped 6 bases from V and 2 bases from J, with 9 bases between. Germline CDR1 DFQATT, CDR2 SNEGSKA (reference sequence). CDR3 DNA: TGCAGTGCCCACCCACTCACAGATACGCAGTATTTT. It translates to CSAHPLTDTQYF.

V gene TRBV10-3 combines with J gene TRBJ2-1; TRBD1 or TRBD2 may be the D gene (5 bases each). The V gene lost 6 bases and the J gene lost 7 bases, with 28 bases spanning the gap. From germline, CDR1 is ENHRY and CDR2 SYGVKD. This CDR3 is built from 18 residues. The chain's CDR3 is CAISERGEAVLGRNEQFF. The CDR3 DNA reads as TGTGCCATCAGCGAAAGAGGGGAAGCTGTATTAGGTAGGAATGAGCAGTTCTTC.